This passage covers 25 T cell receptor beta chains from one sample sequenced in a study of shared clonotypes between healthy human individuals. CD45RO-negative, CCR7-positively selected cells formed the naive CD8 fraction, excluding terminally differentiated effector memory CD45RA+ cells. Method: immunoSEQ multiplex PCR; TCRdb's copy keeps in-frame clones and lacks some. The table shows about 2.2 million clones, with 93% occurring only once. Sequenced material: naive CD8+ T cells from PBMCs. These receptors were taken from a man in his late teens or twenties in good health. Some clones in this sample may be carry-over from other donors' samples.

CDR3: CASSLDQGANTEAFF. Here the CDR3 DNA reads TGCGCCAGCAGCTTGGACCAGGGCGCGAACACTGAAGCTTTCTTT. This chain uses TRBV5-1 with TRBJ1-1, with a tentative D call TRBD1 (5 bases). The CDR3 has 15 residues. The germline V gene encodes CDR1 SGHRS and CDR2 YFSETQ. V was cut by 0 bases and J by 1 base, with 10 bases left in between.

The CDR3 nucleotides read TGTGCCAGCAGTTCCCTAGCGGGAACCACAGATACGCAGTATTTT. Translation: CASSSLAGTTDTQYF. The V call is TRBV6-6, the J call TRBJ2-3, with 9 bases fitting TRBD2. CDR3 length equals 15 residues. Per germline, CDR1 MNHNY and CDR2 SVGAGI (reference sequence). V gave up 4 bases and J gave up 2 bases; unmatched junction bases: 4.

The V call is TRBV27, the J call TRBJ1-6; D unclear. The germline CDR1 and CDR2 sequences are MNHEY and SMNVEV (reference sequence). Trimming took 6 bases from V and 5 from J, leaving 14 bases between them. The CDR3 consists of 15 residues. The CDR3 sequence is CASSLVGQDNSPLHF. DNA for the CDR3: TGTGCCAGCAGCCTGGTAGGGCAAGATAATTCACCCCTCCACTTT.

V usage is TRBV9 and J usage is TRBJ2-7; D ambiguous. In germline, CDR1 is SGDLS, CDR2 YYNGEE. The CDR3 extends over 14 amino acids. The ends were cut back, 4 bases at V and 2 bases at J, with 13 bases in the middle. The CDR3 region has the DNA TGTGCCAGCAGCCCTATGGGGTCGACCTACGAGCAGTACTTC. It codes for CASSPMGSTYEQYF.

V is TRBV7-9 and J is TRBJ2-2; 7 positions match TRBD2. V was pared by 4 bases and J by 1 base, with 3 bases of the junction left unmatched. This CDR3 comprises 15 residues. Per germline, CDR1 SEHNR and CDR2 FQNEAQ (reference sequence). Written as DNA, the CDR3 is TGTGCCAGCAGCTCGACTAGCAGGAACACCGGGGAGCTGTTTTTT. Translation: CASSSTSRNTGELFF.

The rearrangement uses TRBV11-2 and TRBJ2-7; D may match TRBD1 or TRBD2 (5 bases each). The CDR3 length is 14 residues. Germline loops: CDR1 SGHAT, CDR2 FQNNGV. V dropped 3 bases and J dropped 2 bases, with 11 bases sitting between them. The CDR3 region is CASSLIGTTYEQYF. As DNA, the CDR3 is TGTGCCAGCAGCTTGATTGGGACCACCTACGAGCAGTACTTC.

The V gene is TRBV15, the J gene TRBJ2-1; the D gene is possibly TRBD2 (5 bases). Germline V lookup: CDR1 LNHNV, CDR2 YYDKDF (reference sequence). This CDR3 is 18 amino acids long. V was shortened by 3 bases and J by 0 bases, with 18 bases between the two germline ends. The CDR3 loop reads CATSRLTISGYSYNEQFF. CDR3 nucleotide sequence: TGTGCCACCAGCAGGCTAACCATAAGCGGTTACTCCTACAATGAGCAGTTCTTC.

This sequence joins TRBV7-2 and TRBJ2-6, with D perhaps given as TRBD1 or TRBD2 (5 bases each). This CDR3 region has 15 residues. Trimming shortened V by 1 base and J by 4 bases, and 8 bases separated the two germline ends. The V gene's germline CDR1 is SGHTA and CDR2 FQGNSA. Written as DNA, the CDR3 is TGTGCCAGCAGCTTAGACGGGGCCGGGGCCAACGTCCTGACTTTC. This codes for CASSLDGAGANVLTF.

The chain uses TRBV6-1 and TRBJ2-6; TRBD1 is a possible D gene (6 bases). This CDR3 is 20 amino acids long. Germline V gene sequence: CDR1 MNHNS, CDR2 SASEGT. Trimming took off 2 bases at V and 1 base at J, with 21 bases between the two ends. The CDR3 loop is CASSESLGAPFFSGANVLTF. Written as DNA, the CDR3 is TGTGCCAGCAGTGAAAGTTTGGGGGCCCCTTTTTTTTCTGGGGCCAACGTCCTGACTTTC.

V is TRBV7-7 and J is TRBJ2-1; D tentatively fits TRBD1 or TRBD2 (5 bases each). CDR1 and CDR2 from the germline V gene are SSHAT and FNYEAQ (reference sequence). Trimming stripped 5 bases from V and 6 bases from J, with 20 bases between. The length of the CDR3 is 16 residues. Here the CDR3 reads CASSATRPGRGNEQFF. In DNA form, the CDR3 reads TGTGCCAGCAGCGCAACCCGCCCGGGGCGAGGCAATGAGCAGTTCTTC.

The chain recombines TRBV27 with TRBJ2-5; 15 nucleotides agree with TRBD2. V lost 0 bases to trimming and J lost 3 bases; unmatched junction nucleotides: 5. The germline V gene encodes CDR1 MNHEY and CDR2 SMNVEV (reference sequence). This CDR3 has 18 amino acids. This CDR3 is CASSLSGTSGRRKETQYF. CDR3 sequence (DNA): TGTGCCAGCAGTTTATCCGGGACTAGCGGGAGGAGGAAAGAGACCCAGTACTTC.

The table lists this clone with a count of one. This chain connects TRBV27 to TRBJ1-1, with D hard to call. Per the germline V gene, CDR1 is MNHEY and CDR2 is SMNVEV (reference sequence). V gave up 4 bases and J gave up 8 bases, with 11 bases separating them. The length of the CDR3 is 12 residues. The CDR3 DNA reads TGTGCCAGCAGTTCTGAAGGGAAGGAAGCTTTCTTT. It translates to CASSSEGKEAFF.

This clone occurred a few times. V usage is TRBV5-1 and J usage is TRBJ1-2; D unresolved. CDR1 and CDR2 from the germline V gene are SGHRS and YFSETQ. The length of the CDR3 is 13 residues. V shed 4 bases and J shed 6 bases, with 13 bases lying between them. CDR3 bases: TGCGCCAGCAGCCCGCTTGTCAAGGATGGCTACACCTTC. Translation gives CASSPLVKDGYTF.

The rearrangement uses TRBV7-2 and TRBJ2-3; the match to TRBD1 covers 7 bases. This CDR3 has 15 residues. V lost 6 bases and J lost 2; bases outside the gene matches: 8. Germline V lookup: CDR1 SGHTA, CDR2 FQGNSA. The CDR3 loop reads CASSRDSKSTDTQYF. CDR3 sequence (DNA): TGTGCCAGCAGTAGGGACAGCAAATCCACAGATACGCAGTATTTT. Together with reference TRBV7-2 and TRBJ2-3, the CDR3 gives the full variable domain: GAGVSQSPSNKVTEKGKDVELRCDPISGHTALYWYRQSLGQGLEFLIYFQGNSAPDKSGLPSDRFSAERTGGSVSTLTIQRTQQEDSAVYLCASSRDSKSTDTQYFGPGTRLTVL.

The chain employs TRBV29-1 and TRBJ1-3; 9 positions match TRBD1. This CDR3 is built from 15 residues. V was pared by 6 bases and J by 0 bases, with 6 bases of the junction left unmatched. Germline values: CDR1 SQVTM, CDR2 ANQGSEA. CDR3 protein: CSVWGQGYSGNTIYF. Here the CDR3 DNA reads TGCAGCGTCTGGGGACAGGGATACTCTGGAAACACCATATATTTT.

The chain recombines TRBV19 with TRBJ2-5; 9 nucleotides line up with TRBD2. The CDR3 consists of 17 residues. CDR1 is LNHDA, CDR2 SQIVND, per germline (reference sequence). The V and J ends lost 5 bases and 4 bases, in that order; junction bases with no gene match: 14. The CDR3 sequence: CASSHRGIAGVGETQYF. The CDR3 DNA reads TGTGCCAGTAGTCATAGGGGGATAGCGGGAGTAGGAGAGACCCAGTACTTC.

To note about this clone: Other DNA sequences of this sample code for an identical CDR3. The chain links TRBV6-5 to TRBJ1-1, with a tentative D call TRBD1 (5 bases). The CDR3 is 11 amino acids. Looked up from germline, CDR1 is MNHEY and CDR2 is SVGAGI. The V end lost 5 bases, the J end lost 4 bases, and 5 bases lay between the germline ends. CDR3 coding DNA: TGTGCCAGCAGTCAGGGCACTGAAGCTTTCTTT. Translation gives CASSQGTEAFF.

The chain has TRBV11-1 and TRBJ2-7; tentative D call: TRBD1 (6 bases). Germline V gene sequence: CDR1 SGHAT, CDR2 FQDESV (reference sequence). The CDR3 is made up of 15 amino acids. V was cut by 2 bases and J by 2 bases, with 13 bases left in between. In nucleotides, the CDR3 is TGTGCCAGCAGCTTAATTCCCGAGGGGGCCTACGAGCAGTACTTC. Encoded protein: CASSLIPEGAYEQYF.

The chain is built from TRBV28 and TRBJ2-3; no clear D gene. CDR1 is MDHEN and CDR2 is SYDVKM in the germline V gene. V dropped 6 bases and J dropped 3 bases, with 13 bases sitting between them. This CDR3 region has 14 residues. CDR3 nucleotides: TGTGCCAGCAGCCATCAACAAGAGACAGATACGCAGTATTTT. It translates to CASSHQQETDTQYF.

V gene TRBV2 combines with J gene TRBJ1-1; D unclear. The V end was cut by 6 bases, the J end by 7 bases, with 12 bases between. The CDR3 consists of 12 residues. Germline CDR1 and CDR2: SNHLY and FYNNEI. The CDR3 loop reads CASSGLRSEAFF. In DNA, the CDR3 is TGTGCCAGCAGCGGGCTCAGGAGTGAAGCTTTCTTT.

Turning to this clone: This sample also contains other DNA sequences that code for the same CDR3. The chain combines TRBV27 with TRBJ2-1; a possible D gene is TRBD2 (5 bases). Germline CDR1 reads MNHEY; CDR2 reads SMNVEV (reference sequence). V lost 2 bases, J lost 3 bases, and 11 bases lay in between. The CDR3 is made up of 15 amino acids. This CDR3 is CASSLRGPNYNEQFF. The CDR3 nucleotides are TGTGCCAGCAGTTTACGAGGGCCCAACTACAATGAGCAGTTCTTC.

V is TRBV4-1 and J is TRBJ2-7; D is possibly TRBD1 (6 bases). Trimming stripped 3 bases from V and 7 bases from J, with 19 bases between. Germline lookup yields CDR1 MGHRA and CDR2 YSYEKL. The length of the CDR3 is 15 residues. The CDR3 sequence: CASSHPRQARWEQYF. Here the CDR3 DNA reads TGCGCCAGCAGCCATCCAAGACAGGCCCGCTGGGAGCAGTACTTC.

As DNA, the CDR3 is TGTGCCAGCAGCCCCGGGGGGGCCGGAGAGACCCAGTACTTC. It yields the protein CASSPGGAGETQYF. The rearrangement uses TRBV7-9 and TRBJ2-5; 8 bases map to TRBD2. Germline CDR1 reads SEHNR; CDR2 reads FQNEAQ (reference sequence). V lost 5 bases, J lost 4 bases, and 6 bases stayed unmatched. There are 14 residues in the CDR3.

Concerning this clone itself: Other DNA sequences in the sample encode the same CDR3. CDR3 in amino acids: CASSLGAGAYEQYF. The CDR3 DNA follows: TGTGCCAGCAGCTTAGGGGCAGGGGCCTACGAGCAGTACTTC. The chain combines TRBV7-2 with TRBJ2-7, with D possibly TRBD1 on 6 matching bases. Germline V CDR1 and CDR2: SGHTA, FQGNSA. The CDR3 is made up of 14 amino acids. V gave up 1 base and J gave up 2 bases, with 9 bases separating them.

The chain couples TRBV28 to TRBJ2-7, with D possibly matching TRBD1 (6 bases). Deletions cut 4 bases from V and 1 base from J, with 14 bases between. CDR1 and CDR2 from the germline V gene are MDHEN and SYDVKM. The CDR3 totals 15 residues. CDR3 residues: CASSSSDRTSYEQYF. In nucleotides, the CDR3 is TGTGCCAGCAGTTCGTCTGACAGGACTTCCTACGAGCAGTACTTC.